The rows below give T cell receptor beta chains drawn from one sample of a study of T-cell memory formation after mild COVID-19. Via MiXCR, TCRdb re-called the 5' RACE reads, giving one row per CDR3 protein. The repertoire has around 510,000 distinct CDR3 sequences, roughly a fifth of them found once; the top ten carry approximately 8.4%. The material sequenced was PBMCs or a T cell subset sorted from them (not recorded which). These TCRs come from an adult woman who had mild COVID-19 (a few samples of this study predate the infection). Cell type and time point are not known. Both conserved end residues are part of each CDR3. A D gene is named only where the DNA matches it firmly. Part of the rows lack a size; the others show once, few, many or a class for expanded clones.

many,.,TRBJ2-1,TRBV7-2,TGTGCCAGCAGCTTTGACAATGAGCAGTTCTTC,CASSFDNEQFF
once,.,TRBJ2-1,TRBV14,TGTGCCAGCAGCCAAGATCCCTCATTAGACGGAGGTGGGCAGTTCTTC,CASSQDPSLDGGGQFF
few,.,TRBJ1-1,TRBV29-1,TGCAGCGTTGAACGTCCCTTGAACACTGAAGCTTTCTTT,CSVERPLNTEAFF
many,.,TRBJ2-7,TRBV4-3,TGCGCCAGCAGCCGAACTAGAGGGCATCTTGGCGAGCAGTACTTC,CASSRTRGHLGEQYF
.,.,TRBJ1-1,TRBV18,TGTGCCAGCTCAGGTCGGGACCTGAACACTGAAGCTTTCTTT,CASSGRDLNTEAFF
.,.,TRBJ2-3,TRBV12-3/TRBV12-4,TGTGCCAGCAGTTTAAGACCACCTAATTCAAATACGCAGTATTTT,CASSLRPPNSNTQYF
.,.,TRBJ1-1,TRBV29-1,TGCAGCGTTCTGGACGGCTTGAACACTGAAGCTTTCTTT,CSVLDGLNTEAFF
few,TRBD2,TRBJ2-1,TRBV7-9,TGTGCCAGCAGGGTTACTAGCGGGAGGTCCTATGAGCAGTTCTTC,CASRVTSGRSYEQFF
few,TRBD1,TRBJ1-1,TRBV9,TGTGCCAGCAGCGTAGAGGCAGGGGGCACTGAAGCTTTCTTT,CASSVEAGGTEAFF
.,.,TRBJ1-1,TRBV29-1,TGCAGCGGTAGAGGGCTTCCGGGACGGGAAAACACTGAAGCTTTCTTT,CSGRGLPGRENTEAFF
.,TRBD2,TRBJ2-1,TRBV6-5,TGTGCCAGCAGTTGGACCGGGACTAGCGTTACCTACAATGAGCAGTTCTTC,CASSWTGTSVTYNEQFF
.,TRBD1,TRBJ1-1,TRBV25-1,TGTGCCAGCAGTGGCTACAGGGGGGTGAACACTGAAGCTTTCTTT,CASSGYRGVNTEAFF
.,TRBD1,TRBJ2-7,TRBV9,TGTGCCAGCAGCGCCGGGACAGGGGGCGAGGAGTACTTC,CASSAGTGGEEYF
many,TRBD1,TRBJ2-7,TRBV5-6,TGTGCCAGCAGCGTGGGACAGGCCTCCTACGAGCAGTACTTC,CASSVGQASYEQYF
.,TRBD1,TRBJ2-2,TRBV5-1,TGCGCCAGCAGCTCAGGGACAGGGCATTCCGGGGAGCTGTTTTTT,CASSSGTGHSGELFF
few,.,TRBJ1-1,TRBV20-1,TGCAGTGCTAGGACAGGAGGAGGGCTGAACACTGAAGCTTTCTTT,CSARTGGGLNTEAFF
.,.,TRBJ2-3,TRBV21-1,TGTGCCAGCAGCAAAAAAGGGCTTAGCGTAACGACTGTCACAGATACGCAGTATTTT,CASSKKGLSVTTVTDTQYF
.,.,TRBJ1-4,TRBV6-5,TGTGCCAGCAGTTCCACAGGGAAGGGAAATGAAAAACTGTTTTTT,CASSSTGKGNEKLFF
few,.,TRBJ1-1,TRBV7-3,TGTGCCAGCAGCCAGGGGATTTACACTGAAGCTTTCTTT,CASSQGIYTEAFF
.,.,TRBJ2-1,TRBV29-1,TGCAGCGTTGACGCTGGGGACGGCTACAATGAGCAGTTCTTC,CSVDAGDGYNEQFF
.,.,TRBJ1-1,TRBV7-3,TGTGCCAGCAGCTTAGTGTTTCCAGGGGCGACGAACACTGAAGCTTTCTTT,CASSLVFPGATNTEAFF
.,.,TRBJ2-7,TRBV6-5,TGTGCCAGCAGGAACTTGGAGGGCCGGTTTTACGAGCAGTACTTC,CASRNLEGRFYEQYF
.,.,TRBJ1-1,TRBV7-2,TGTGCCAGCAGCTTGCGGGCCTCGGGCACTGAAGCTTTCTTT,CASSLRASGTEAFF
.,.,TRBJ2-1,TRBV5-1,TGCGCCAGCAGCATACAACCGACAGGCCCCGTTAGTAATCCGCAGTTCTTC,CASSIQPTGPVSNPQFF
many,TRBD2,TRBJ2-3,TRBV7-9,TGTGCCAGCAGCAGGACTAGCGGGAGCACAGATACGCAGTATTTT,CASSRTSGSTDTQYF
.,.,TRBJ1-2,TRBV3-1,TGTGCCAGCAGCCCTGTTCAGGGGATCTATGGCTACACCTTC,CASSPVQGIYGYTF
few,.,TRBJ2-1,TRBV7-9,TGTGCCAGCAGCGGAAGCATAGATTATGGGACAAGCCCCTACAATGAGCAGTTCTTC,CASSGSIDYGTSPYNEQFF
few,TRBD1,TRBJ2-7,TRBV18,TGTGCCAGCTCACCTCTGGGACAGGGGGCTTCCTACGAGCAGTACTTC,CASSPLGQGASYEQYF
few,.,TRBJ2-1,TRBV7-9,TGTGCCAGCAGCTTGCTTACGGGCTCCTACAATGAGCAGTTCTTC,CASSLLTGSYNEQFF
few,.,TRBJ1-4,TRBV20-1,TGCAGTTCCCTAAGCAGTCGGGATAATGAAAAACTGTTTTTT,CSSLSSRDNEKLFF
many,TRBD2,TRBJ2-7,TRBV6-2/TRBV6-3,TGTGCCAGCAGTTACTCCTACCAGCGGGGCCACTCCTACGAGCAGTACTTC,CASSYSYQRGHSYEQYF
.,.,TRBJ2-1,TRBV19,TGTGCCAGTAGTACCCCCGGCAATGCGCAGTTCTTC,CASSTPGNAQFF
few,TRBD2,TRBJ2-7,TRBV29-1,TGCAGCGTTGAAATGGCGGGGGATTCCTACGAGCAGTACTTC,CSVEMAGDSYEQYF
once,.,TRBJ1-5,TRBV6-5,TGTGCCAGCAGTTACACTCGACATAATAGCAATCAGCCCCAGCATTTT,CASSYTRHNSNQPQHF
.,TRBD2,TRBJ2-3,TRBV6-5,TGTGCCAGTCACAGAATCGGGAGGGCCACAGATACGCAGTATTTT,CASHRIGRATDTQYF
.,TRBD1,TRBJ2-5,TRBV20-1,TGCAGTGCTGGGACAGGGGGAGAGACCCAGTACTTC,CSAGTGGETQYF
.,.,TRBJ2-5,TRBV20-1,TGCAGTGGTAGAGGTGGACACCAAGAGACCCAGTACTTC,CSGRGGHQETQYF